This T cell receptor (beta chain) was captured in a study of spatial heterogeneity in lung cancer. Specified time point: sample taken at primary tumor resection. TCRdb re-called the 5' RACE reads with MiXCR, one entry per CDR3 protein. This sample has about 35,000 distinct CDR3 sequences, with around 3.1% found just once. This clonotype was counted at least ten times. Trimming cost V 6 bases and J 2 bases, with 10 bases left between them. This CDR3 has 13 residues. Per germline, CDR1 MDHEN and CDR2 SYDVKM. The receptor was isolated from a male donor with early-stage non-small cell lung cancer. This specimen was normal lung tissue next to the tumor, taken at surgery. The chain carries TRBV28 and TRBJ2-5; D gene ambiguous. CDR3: CASRLDQQETQYF. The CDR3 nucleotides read TGTGCCAGCAGACTTGACCAGCAAGAGACCCAGTACTTC.